Below, 10 T cell receptor beta chains from the same sample are listed, as sequenced in a study of CD8 T cells in ankylosing spondylitis. TCRdb itself ran the 5' RACE reads through MiXCR, one entry per CDR3 protein. Of 100,000 or so distinct CDR3 sequences listed, 24% were seen once; the top ten hold approximately 13%. Sequenced sample: synovial fluid, either unsorted or a sorted T cell fraction (not recorded which). The receptors were sampled from a male donor with ankylosing spondylitis.

This sequence joins TRBV20-1 and TRBJ2-3, with 8 bases matching TRBD2. Germline V gene sequence: CDR1 DFQATT, CDR2 SNEGSKA (reference sequence). The CDR3 loop spans 14 amino acids. The V and J ends lost 6 bases and 8 bases, in that order; junction bases with no gene match: 13. The CDR3 coding sequence is TGCAGTGCCCAGACCGGGACTAGTTATGTTACGCAGTATTTT. Translating it yields CSAQTGTSYVTQYF.

This clonotype appeared a few times. The V and J genes are TRBV20-1 and TRBJ2-1, with a weak D call TRBD1 (5 bases). This CDR3 region has 14 residues. Germline loops: CDR1 DFQATT, CDR2 SNEGSKA (reference sequence). The V end was cut by 1 base, the J end by 2 bases, with 9 bases between. In nucleotides, the CDR3 is TGCAGTGCTAGAGCTGCGACAGCCTACAATGAGCAGTTCTTC. Translated, it gives CSARAATAYNEQFF.

This clonotype has a count of ten or more. V gene TRBV9 combines with J gene TRBJ2-7; TRBD2 matches at 10 bases. The CDR3 is 16 amino acids. V lost 0 bases to trimming and J lost 7 bases; unmatched junction nucleotides: 10. Germline V lookup: CDR1 SGDLS, CDR2 YYNGEE. For the CDR3, the DNA is TGTGCCAGCAGCGTAGGCCCAGCGGGAGGGCCGGGGGAGCAGTACTTC. This encodes CASSVGPAGGPGEQYF.

Remarks on this clonotype: The limits of the CDR3 on the DNA are not certain, so only TCRdb's listed CDR3 is given. This chain uses TRBV29-1 with TRBJ1-4; TRBD1, the table's D call, lacks a check against the DNA. Germline V CDR1 and CDR2: SQVTM, ANQGSEA. The CDR3 adds up to 13 amino acids, both ends counted. CDR3 region: CRDICQGTKNCFF.

The J gene is TRBJ2-2, the V gene TRBV24-1; possible D gene TRBD2, 5 bases. Germline CDR1 is KGHDR and CDR2 is SFDVKD. The CDR3 length is 14 residues. Trimming cost V 5 bases and J 2 bases, with 8 bases left between them. Here the CDR3 reads CATSGGSNTGELFF. Written as DNA, the CDR3 is TGTGCCACCAGTGGTGGGAGTAACACCGGGGAGCTGTTTTTT.

V usage is TRBV11-2 and J usage is TRBJ2-1; 11 nucleotides agree with TRBD2. The V segment lost 5 bases and the J segment 0 bases; nucleotides outside the gene matches: 9. Germline-derived CDR1 and CDR2 are SGHAT and FQNNGV. The CDR3 is made up of 18 amino acids. The CDR3 here is CASSPGTSGSSSYNEQFF. DNA for the CDR3: TGTGCCAGCAGCCCCGGGACTAGCGGTTCAAGCTCCTACAATGAGCAGTTCTTC.

The genes are TRBV5-4 and TRBJ2-1; perhaps TRBD2 as D (6 bases). The CDR3 extends over 16 amino acids. Between the trimmed V and J ends, which lost 4 bases and 0 bases, there was a span of 14 bases. Germline-derived CDR1 and CDR2 are SGHNT and YYREEE (reference sequence). CDR3 amino acids: CASSPNSGSSYNEQFF. The CDR3 DNA is TGTGCCAGCAGCCCAAATAGCGGCAGCTCCTACAATGAGCAGTTCTTC.

This clonotype has only a few counts. The chain has TRBV7-8 and TRBJ1-5; D unresolved. CDR1 is SGHVS, CDR2 FQNEAQ, per germline. This CDR3 has 13 residues. V was trimmed by 3 bases and J by 5 bases, leaving 8 bases between them. The CDR3 DNA follows: TGTGCCAGCAGCTTGAATCGGGATCAGCCCCAGCATTTT. Amino acid sequence: CASSLNRDQPQHF. Combining the CDR3 with reference TRBV7-8 and TRBJ1-5 gives the whole variable domain GAGVSQSPRYKVAKRGQDVALRCDPISGHVSLFWYQQALGQGPEFLTYFQNEAQLDKSGLPSDRFFAERPEGSVSTLKIQRTQQEDSAVYLCASSLNRDQPQHFGDGTRLSIL.

This clonotype occurred a few times. The rearrangement uses TRBV5-1 and TRBJ1-1; D is unresolved. This CDR3 has 13 residues. Germline V gene sequence: CDR1 SGHRS, CDR2 YFSETQ. V lost 5 bases to trimming and J lost 2 bases, with 10 bases between them. Here the CDR3 reads CASSGRANTEAFF. CDR3 nucleotides: TGCGCCAGCAGTGGGAGGGCCAACACTGAAGCTTTCTTT. The full variable domain, rest sourced from reference TRBV5-1 and TRBJ1-1, is KAGVTQTPRYLIKTRGQQVTLSCSPISGHRSVSWYQQTPGQGLQFLFEYFSETQRNKGNFPGRFSGRQFSNSRSEMNVSTLELGDSALYLCASSGRANTEAFFGQGTRLTVV.

This clonotype has a handful of counts. The chain recombines TRBV5-1 with TRBJ2-7; TRBD1 or TRBD2 may be the D gene (6 bases each). CDR1 is SGHRS, CDR2 YFSETQ, per germline. There are 15 residues in the CDR3. V was cut by 0 bases and J by 6 bases, with 16 bases left in between. CDR3 in DNA: TGCGCCAGCAGCTTGGCAGGGGCGGGGAACGGCGAGCAGTACTTC. Its translation is CASSLAGAGNGEQYF. Variable domain in full (rest from reference TRBV5-1 and TRBJ2-7): KAGVTQTPRYLIKTRGQQVTLSCSPISGHRSVSWYQQTPGQGLQFLFEYFSETQRNKGNFPGRFSGRQFSNSRSEMNVSTLELGDSALYLCASSLAGAGNGEQYFGPGTRLTVT.